This T cell receptor beta chain was documented in a study of OX40 agonist ivuxolimab in advanced cancers. Patients who had autoimmune disease history or got systemic immunosuppression were left out. Peripheral blood came from all dose cohorts at three timepoints. Overall study findings and caveats: Blood T cells, both CD4+ and CD8+, expanded clonally by week 6 at 0.1 to 3.0 mg/kg.

TCRdb's table, derived via immunoSEQ multiplex PCR, lists solely in-frame clones and lacks some. The data hold approximately 68,000 clones, with around 87% observed a single time. To note about this clone: The antigen is unknown.

The germline CDR1 and CDR2 sequences are SEHNR and FQNEAQ (reference sequence). The ends lost 5 bases at V and 1 base at J; junction bases unmatched: 10. CDR3 length: 16 residues. This specimen was CD4+ or CD8+ T cells sorted from blood, taken in a trial of the OX40 agonist ivuxolimab. The sequence came from an adult with an advanced solid tumor such as melanoma, head and neck, liver or kidney cancer. V and J are TRBV7-9 and TRBJ1-1; 7 nucleotides match TRBD1. CDR3 in DNA: TGTGCCAGCAGCGACAGAAACAGGGGAAAGAACACTGAAGCTTTCTTT. Amino acid sequence: CASSDRNRGKNTEAFF.